The clone carrying this T cell receptor beta chain showed up just once. This sample is drawn from a study of cytomegalovirus exposure and HLA in healthy donors. A multiplex PCR was run with 60 Vbeta primers and 13 Jbeta primers. Only in-frame clones appear in the TCRdb table, and some are missing; sequencing was by immunoSEQ multiplex PCR. This sample has approximately 150,000 clones, with about four fifths found just once. The source material was PBMCs. This TCR derives from a girl aged 10 to 17 in good health and CMV-seropositive.

This chain's CDR3 is CASSFDRGLGEQYF. The CDR3 region has the DNA TGTGCCAGCAGCTTCGACAGGGGGCTGGGAGAGCAGTACTTC. The rearrangement uses TRBV5-4 and TRBJ2-7; 10 bases align to TRBD1. The CDR3 covers 14 residues. Germline CDR1 and CDR2: SGHNT and YYREEE (reference sequence). V lost 2 bases to trimming and J lost 7 bases; unmatched junction nucleotides: 6.